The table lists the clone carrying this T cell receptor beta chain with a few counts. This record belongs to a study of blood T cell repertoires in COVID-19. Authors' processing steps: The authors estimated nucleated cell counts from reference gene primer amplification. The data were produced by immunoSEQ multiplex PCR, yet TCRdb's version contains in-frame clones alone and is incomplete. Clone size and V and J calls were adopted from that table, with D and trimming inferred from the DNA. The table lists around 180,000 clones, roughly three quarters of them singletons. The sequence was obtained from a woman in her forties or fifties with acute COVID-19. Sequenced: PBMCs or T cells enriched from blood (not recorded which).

The CDR3 DNA reads as TGTGCCAGTAGTACCTCGTGGGCGAGAGGGGGCGCATCCAATCAGCCCCAGCATTTT. This sequence encodes CASSTSWARGGASNQPQHF. This chain joins TRBV19 and TRBJ1-5; 7 bases fit TRBD1. The junction had 18 bases not matched to a gene; V was cut back by 4 bases and J by 3 bases. Germline V gene lookup returns CDR1 LNHDA and CDR2 SQIVND (reference sequence). The CDR3 is made up of 19 amino acids.